This T cell receptor (beta chain) was recorded in a study of regulatory T cells in long-lasting Graves disease. Arm-PCR with iRepertoire HTBI primers amplified the CDR3 regions for these TCR beta libraries. Via MiXCR, TCRdb re-called the multiplex PCR reads, giving one row per CDR3 protein. The sample includes hundreds of thousands of distinct CDR3 sequences, roughly 16% of them seen just once. Time point here: newly diagnosed GD, antithyroid drugs for less than 3 months. There was RNA extracted from PBMCs, and the TCR library was made from it. These data were also reused for a study on T cells in Graves' hyperthyroidism and ophthalmopathy.

This clonotype was sampled from a middle-aged woman with Graves disease. Sample: peripheral blood mononuclear cells (PBMCs), taken at new diagnosis, from a patient treated with antithyroid drugs.

CDR3 bases: TGTGCCAGCAACCGGGCGGGGGCGGGGGGAGATACGCAGTATTTT. Encoded protein: CASNRAGAGGDTQYF. The chain joins TRBV6-4 to TRBJ2-3, with TRBD2 matching 8 bases. This CDR3 is built from 15 residues. Germline V gives CDR1 MRHNA, CDR2 SNTAGT. The J segment lost 5 bases and the V segment lost 7 bases, leaving 11 bases of the junction unmatched.